This T cell receptor beta chain derives from a study of early T cells in non-severe SARS-CoV-2 infection. Points on this clonotype: This may come from a read error, since a much larger clone is one base off.

TCRdb independently ran MiXCR on the 5' RACE reads; one entry per CDR3 protein. The sample has approximately 98,000 distinct CDR3 sequences; 12% are singletons. Germline V gene data show CDR1 as KGHSH and CDR2 as LQKENI. The CDR3 runs to 15 residues. This receptor was taken from an adult who was a healthcare worker with PCR-confirmed SARS-CoV-2 infection or an uninfected control (not recorded which). The rearrangement uses TRBV18 and TRBJ2-7, with D unclear. Sequencing used whole blood. The CDR3 DNA follows: TGTGTCAGCTCACCCCTTGGCCATGGCCCCTACGAGCAGTACTTC. Amino acid sequence: CVSSPLGHGPYEQYF.